This TCR beta chain was captured by sequencing in a study of identical twins. After template switching added a universal primer site, the resulting cDNA carried unique molecular identifiers. TCRdb passed the 5' RACE reads through MiXCR, listing each CDR3 protein once. The repertoire holds 250,000 or so distinct CDR3 sequences, about 8% seen once, with around 3% in the top ten. V lost 3 bases, J lost 5 bases, and 13 bases lay in between. The CDR3 runs 14 residues. From germline, CDR1 is SNHLY and CDR2 FYNNEI. These records were also assigned to another study, of yellow fever vaccine responses in identical twins.

This clonotype was obtained from a woman aged 18-29 years in good health. The chain has TRBV2 and TRBJ1-1, with D unclear. The sample comprised CD8+ T cells sorted from blood. The CDR3 is CASSELPLRTEAFF. In nucleotides, the CDR3 is TGTGCCAGCAGTGAGCTCCCCCTGAGGACTGAAGCTTTCTTT.